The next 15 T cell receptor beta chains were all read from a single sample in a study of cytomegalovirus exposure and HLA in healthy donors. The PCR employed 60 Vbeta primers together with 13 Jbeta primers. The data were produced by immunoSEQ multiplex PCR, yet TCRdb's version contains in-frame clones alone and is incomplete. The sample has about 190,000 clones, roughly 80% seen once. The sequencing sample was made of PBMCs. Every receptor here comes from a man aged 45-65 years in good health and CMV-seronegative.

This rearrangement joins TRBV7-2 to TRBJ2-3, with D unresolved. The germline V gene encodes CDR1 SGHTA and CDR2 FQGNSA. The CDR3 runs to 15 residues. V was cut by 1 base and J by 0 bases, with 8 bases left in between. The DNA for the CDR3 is TGTGCCAGCAGCTTAGGTTTACAGAGCACAGATACGCAGTATTTT. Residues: CASSLGLQSTDTQYF.

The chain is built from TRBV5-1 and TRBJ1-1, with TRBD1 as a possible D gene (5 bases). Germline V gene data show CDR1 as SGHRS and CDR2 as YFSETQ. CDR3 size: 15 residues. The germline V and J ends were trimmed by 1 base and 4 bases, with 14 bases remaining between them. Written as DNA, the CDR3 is TGCGCCAGCAGCTTGTTTCAGGGCTTTAGCACTGAAGCTTTCTTT. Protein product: CASSLFQGFSTEAFF.

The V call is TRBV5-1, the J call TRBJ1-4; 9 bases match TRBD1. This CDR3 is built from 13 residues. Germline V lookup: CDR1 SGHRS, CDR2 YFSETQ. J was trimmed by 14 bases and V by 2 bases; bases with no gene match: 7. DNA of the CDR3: TGCGCCAGCAGCTTCACAGGGGGCGAAGGTCTGTTTTTT. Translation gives CASSFTGGEGLFF. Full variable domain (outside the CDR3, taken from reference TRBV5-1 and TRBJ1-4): KAGVTQTPRYLIKTRGQQVTLSCSPISGHRSVSWYQQTPGQGLQFLFEYFSETQRNKGNFPGRFSGRQFSNSRSEMNVSTLELGDSALYLCASSFTGGEGLFFGSGTQLSVL.

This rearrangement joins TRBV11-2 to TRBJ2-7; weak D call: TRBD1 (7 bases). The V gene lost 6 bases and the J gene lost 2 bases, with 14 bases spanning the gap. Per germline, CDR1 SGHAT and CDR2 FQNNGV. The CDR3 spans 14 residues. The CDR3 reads CASRMSGGTYEQYF. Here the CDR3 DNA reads TGTGCCAGCAGAATGTCAGGGGGGACCTACGAGCAGTACTTC.

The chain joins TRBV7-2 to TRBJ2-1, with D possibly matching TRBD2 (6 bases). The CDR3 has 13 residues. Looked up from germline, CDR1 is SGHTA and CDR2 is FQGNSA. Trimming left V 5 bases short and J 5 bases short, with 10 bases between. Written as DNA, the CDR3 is TGTGCCAGCAGCGGAGGGATCCACAATGAGCAGTTCTTC. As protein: CASSGGIHNEQFF.

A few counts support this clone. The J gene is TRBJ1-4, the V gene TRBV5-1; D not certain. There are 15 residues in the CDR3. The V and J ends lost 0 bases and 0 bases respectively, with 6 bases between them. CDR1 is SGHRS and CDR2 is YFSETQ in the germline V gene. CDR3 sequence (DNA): TGCGCCAGCAGCTTGGACGGGGCAACTAATGAAAAACTGTTTTTT. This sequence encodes CASSLDGATNEKLFF.

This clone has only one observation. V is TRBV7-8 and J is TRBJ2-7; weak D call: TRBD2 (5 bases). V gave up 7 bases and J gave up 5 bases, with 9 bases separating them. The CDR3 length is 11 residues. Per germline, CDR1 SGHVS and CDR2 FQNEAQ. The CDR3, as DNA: TGTGCCAGCAAGGACGGGGACGAGCAGTACTTC. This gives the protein CASKDGDEQYF.

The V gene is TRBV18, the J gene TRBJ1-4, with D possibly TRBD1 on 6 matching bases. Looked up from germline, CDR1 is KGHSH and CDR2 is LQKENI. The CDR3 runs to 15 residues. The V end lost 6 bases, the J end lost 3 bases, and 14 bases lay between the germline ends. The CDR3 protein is CASSLDRRANEKLFF. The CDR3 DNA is TGTGCCAGCTCCCTGGACAGAAGGGCTAATGAAAAACTGTTTTTT.

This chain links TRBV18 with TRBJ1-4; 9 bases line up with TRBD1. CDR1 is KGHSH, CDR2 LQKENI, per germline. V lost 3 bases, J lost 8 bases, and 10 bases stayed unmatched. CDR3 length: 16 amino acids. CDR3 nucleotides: TGTGCCAGCTCACCCGGCCCGGGACAGGGCGGCGAAAAACTGTTTTTT. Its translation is CASSPGPGQGGEKLFF.

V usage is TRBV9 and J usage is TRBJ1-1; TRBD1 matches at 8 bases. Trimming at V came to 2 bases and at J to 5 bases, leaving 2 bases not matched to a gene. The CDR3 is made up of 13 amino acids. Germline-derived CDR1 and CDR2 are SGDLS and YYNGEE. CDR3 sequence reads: CASSVDRGTEAFF. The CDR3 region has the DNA TGTGCCAGCAGCGTTGACAGGGGTACTGAAGCTTTCTTT.

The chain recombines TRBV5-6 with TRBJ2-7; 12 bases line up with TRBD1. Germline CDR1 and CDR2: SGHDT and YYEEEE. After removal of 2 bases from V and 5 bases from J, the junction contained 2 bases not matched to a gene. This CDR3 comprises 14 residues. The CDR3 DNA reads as TGTGCCAGCAGCTTTGGGACAGGGGGCCACGAGCAGTACTTC. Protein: CASSFGTGGHEQYF.

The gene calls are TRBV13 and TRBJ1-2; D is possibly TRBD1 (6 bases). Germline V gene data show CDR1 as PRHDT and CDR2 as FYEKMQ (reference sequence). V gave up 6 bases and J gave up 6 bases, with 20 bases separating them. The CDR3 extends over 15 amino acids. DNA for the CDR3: TGTGCCAGCAGGGGGGCCGGGAAATCCTTGGATGGCTACACCTTC. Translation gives CASRGAGKSLDGYTF.

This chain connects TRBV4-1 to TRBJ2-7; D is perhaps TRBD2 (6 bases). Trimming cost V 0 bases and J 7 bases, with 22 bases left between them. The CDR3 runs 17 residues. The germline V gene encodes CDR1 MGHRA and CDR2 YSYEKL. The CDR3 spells CASSQEEEARGLREQYF. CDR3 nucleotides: TGCGCCAGCAGCCAAGAGGAGGAGGCGAGGGGACTTAGGGAGCAGTACTTC.

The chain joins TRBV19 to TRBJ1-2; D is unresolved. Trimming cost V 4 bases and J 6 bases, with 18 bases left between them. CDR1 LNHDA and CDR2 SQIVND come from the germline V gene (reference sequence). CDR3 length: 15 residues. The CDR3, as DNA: TGTGCCAGTAGTAGTTCTGACTCTCCCGTACATGGCTACACCTTC. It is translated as CASSSSDSPVHGYTF. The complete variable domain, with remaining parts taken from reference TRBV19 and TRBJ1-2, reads DGGITQSPKYLFRKEGQNVTLSCEQNLNHDAMYWYRQDPGQGLRLIYYSQIVNDFQKGDIAEGYSVSREKKESFPLTVTSAQKNPTAFYLCASSSSDSPVHGYTFGSGTRLTVV.

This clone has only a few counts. DNA for the CDR3: TGTGCCATCAGTGAGTCGACGGCAGGGGGGATCATATATTTT. Translating gives CAISESTAGGIIYF. The rearrangement links TRBV10-3 to TRBJ1-3; 7 nucleotides align to TRBD1. V lost 0 bases and J lost 12; bases outside the gene matches: 8. The CDR3 is 14 amino acids. Germline V gene sequence: CDR1 ENHRY, CDR2 SYGVKD.